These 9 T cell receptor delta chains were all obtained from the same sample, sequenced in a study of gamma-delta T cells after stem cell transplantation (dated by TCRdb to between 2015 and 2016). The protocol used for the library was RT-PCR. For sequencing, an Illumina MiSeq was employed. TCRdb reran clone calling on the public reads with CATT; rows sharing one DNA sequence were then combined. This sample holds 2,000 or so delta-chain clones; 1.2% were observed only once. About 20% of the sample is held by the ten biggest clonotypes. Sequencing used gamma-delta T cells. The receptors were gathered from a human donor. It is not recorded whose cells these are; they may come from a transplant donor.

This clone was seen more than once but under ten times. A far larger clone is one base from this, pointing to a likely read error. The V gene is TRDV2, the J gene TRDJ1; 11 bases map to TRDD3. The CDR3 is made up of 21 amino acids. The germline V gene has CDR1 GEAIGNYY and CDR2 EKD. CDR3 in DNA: TGTGCCTATGACACCGTCCCTTCCTACGCTGGGGGATACCGGGCGGGAATTAAACTCATCTTT. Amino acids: CAYDTVPSYAGGYRAGIKLIF.

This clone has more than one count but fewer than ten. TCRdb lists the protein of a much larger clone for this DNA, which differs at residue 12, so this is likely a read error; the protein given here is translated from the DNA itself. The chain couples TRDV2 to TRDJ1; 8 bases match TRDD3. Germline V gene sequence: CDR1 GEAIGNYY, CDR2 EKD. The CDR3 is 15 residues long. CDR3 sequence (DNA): TGTGCCTGTGACTCTATGATGGGGGATCCCGATCAACTCATCTTT. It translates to CACDSMMGDPDQLIF.

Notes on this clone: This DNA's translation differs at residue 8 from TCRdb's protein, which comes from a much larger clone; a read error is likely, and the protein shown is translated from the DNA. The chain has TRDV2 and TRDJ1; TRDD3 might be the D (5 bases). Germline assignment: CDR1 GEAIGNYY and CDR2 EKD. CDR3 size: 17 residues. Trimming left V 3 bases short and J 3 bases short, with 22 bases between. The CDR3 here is CACDSVGLKGLADKLIF. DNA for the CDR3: TGTGCCTGTGACTCCGTGGGGCTCAAAGGTCTCGCCGATAAACTCATCTTT.

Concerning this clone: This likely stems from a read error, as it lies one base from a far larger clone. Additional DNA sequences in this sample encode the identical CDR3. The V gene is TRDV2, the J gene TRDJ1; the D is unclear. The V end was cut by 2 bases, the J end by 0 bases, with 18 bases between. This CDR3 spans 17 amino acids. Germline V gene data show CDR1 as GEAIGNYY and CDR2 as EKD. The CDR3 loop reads CACDSLRSEAYTDKLIF. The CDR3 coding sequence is TGTGCCTGTGACAGTCTCAGGTCCGAGGCCTACACCGATAAACTCATCTTT.

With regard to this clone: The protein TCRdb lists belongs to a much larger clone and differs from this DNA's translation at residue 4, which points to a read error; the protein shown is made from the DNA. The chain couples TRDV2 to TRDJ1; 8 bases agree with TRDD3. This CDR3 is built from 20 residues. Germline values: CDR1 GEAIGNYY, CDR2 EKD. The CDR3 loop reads CACGTVYFAKLGGPTDKLIF. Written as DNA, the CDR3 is TGTGCCTGTGGCACCGTTTACTTCGCCAAACTGGGGGGCCCAACCGATAAACTCATCTTT.

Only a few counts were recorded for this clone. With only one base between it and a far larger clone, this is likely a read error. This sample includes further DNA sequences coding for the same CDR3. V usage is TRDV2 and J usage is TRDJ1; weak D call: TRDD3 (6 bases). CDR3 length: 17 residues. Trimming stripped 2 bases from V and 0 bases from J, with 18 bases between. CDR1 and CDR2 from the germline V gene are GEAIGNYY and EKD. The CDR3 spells CACDRLGDLEYTDKLIF. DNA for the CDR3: TGTGCCTGTGACAGACTGGGAGACCTGGAGTACACCGATAAACTCATCTTT.

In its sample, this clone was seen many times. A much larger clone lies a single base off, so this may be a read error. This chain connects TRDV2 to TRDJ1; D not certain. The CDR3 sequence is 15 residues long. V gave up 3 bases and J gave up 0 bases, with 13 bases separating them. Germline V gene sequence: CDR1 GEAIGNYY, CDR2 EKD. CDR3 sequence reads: CACDGPLKYTDKLIF. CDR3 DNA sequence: TGTGCCTGTGACGGGCCACTGAAGTACACCGATAAACTCATCTTT.

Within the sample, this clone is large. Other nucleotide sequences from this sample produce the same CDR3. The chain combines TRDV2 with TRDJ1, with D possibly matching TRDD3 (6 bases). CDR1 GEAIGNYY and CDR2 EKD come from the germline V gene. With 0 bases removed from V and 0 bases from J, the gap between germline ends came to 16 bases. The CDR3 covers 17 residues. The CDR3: CACDTAGGKEYTDKLIF. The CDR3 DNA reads TGTGCCTGTGACACCGCCGGGGGGAAAGAGTACACCGATAAACTCATCTTT.

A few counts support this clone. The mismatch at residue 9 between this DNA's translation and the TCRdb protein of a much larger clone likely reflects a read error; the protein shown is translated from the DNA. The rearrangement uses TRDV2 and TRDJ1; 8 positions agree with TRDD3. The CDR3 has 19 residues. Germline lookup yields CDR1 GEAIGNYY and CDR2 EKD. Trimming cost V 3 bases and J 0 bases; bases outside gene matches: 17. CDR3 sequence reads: CACDWVGARDTRNTDKLIF. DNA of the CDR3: TGTGCCTGTGACTGGGTTGGTGCGAGGGATACGCGAAACACCGATAAACTCATCTTT.